This T cell receptor beta chain was recovered during a study of blood T cell repertoires in COVID-19. From germline, CDR1 is LGHDT and CDR2 YNNKEL (reference sequence). The CDR3 length is 15 residues. Trimming removed 5 bases at V and 4 bases at J, with 15 bases between. Libraries were prepared by immunoSEQ multiplex PCR; TCRdb keeps only in-frame clonotypes and omits some of them. The table records approximately 400,000 clones, around 88% of them present only once. V usage is TRBV3-1 (or the pseudogene TRBV3-2) and J usage is TRBJ1-3, with D maybe TRBD1 (5 bases). The sample was peripheral blood. This clonotype was sampled from a woman between 50 and 59 years old with COVID-19, enrolled during active disease. The CDR3 spells CASSYPGESGNTIYF. The CDR3 DNA reads TGTGCCAGCAGCTACCCGGGGGAATCGGGAAACACCATATATTTT.